This note documents a single T cell receptor (beta chain) sequence. The data belong to a study of blood T cell repertoires in COVID-19. Study-wide context: Sites across the United States, Italy and Spain contributed samples from acute and convalescent COVID-19. T cells, B-cell-depleted T cells, or PBMCs supplied cDNA or gDNA.

Germline V gene sequence: CDR1 GTSNPN, CDR2 SVGIG (reference sequence). The CDR3 has 13 residues. V lost 0 bases and J 4 bases, leaving 7 bases between the germline ends. Source study methods: Amplification of reference gene primers provided the estimated nucleated cell counts. The assay was immunoSEQ multiplex PCR, and TCRdb's table has in-frame clones only and misses some. The V and J calls and clone size were taken over from that table, and D and trimming were inferred from the DNA. The top ten hold roughly 3.3% of the sample, which has roughly 250,000 clones, about nine tenths seen once. The V and J genes are TRBV30 and TRBJ1-3; D ambiguous. Material for sequencing was peripheral blood. The sequence came from a woman between 40 and 55 years old with acute or convalescent COVID-19. Here the CDR3 DNA reads TGTGCCTGGAGTGTAAATACAGGAAACACCATATATTTT. It specifies CAWSVNTGNTIYF.